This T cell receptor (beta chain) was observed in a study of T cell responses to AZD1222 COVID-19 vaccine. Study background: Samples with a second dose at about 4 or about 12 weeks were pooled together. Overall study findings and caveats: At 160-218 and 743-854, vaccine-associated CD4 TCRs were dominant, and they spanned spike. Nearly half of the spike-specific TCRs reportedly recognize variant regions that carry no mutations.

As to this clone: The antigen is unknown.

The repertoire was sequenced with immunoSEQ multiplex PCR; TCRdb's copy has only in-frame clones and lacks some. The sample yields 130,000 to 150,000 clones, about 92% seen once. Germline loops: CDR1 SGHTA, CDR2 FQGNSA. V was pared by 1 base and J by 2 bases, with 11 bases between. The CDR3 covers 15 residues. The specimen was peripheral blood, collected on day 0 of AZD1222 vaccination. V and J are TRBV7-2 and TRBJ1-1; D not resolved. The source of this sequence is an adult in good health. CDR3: CASSLVSSTNTEAFF. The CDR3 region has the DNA TGTGCCAGCAGCTTAGTCTCCAGCACCAACACTGAAGCTTTCTTT.